Below, 8 T cell receptor beta chains from the same sample are listed, as sequenced in a study of beta chain features in type 1 diabetes. Investigators reverse transcribed all isolated RNA, so they sequenced expressed TCRB transcripts. This table comes from immunoSEQ multiplex PCR, and its TCRdb copy is limited to in-frame clones, with some not included. The sample consists of 130,000 to 150,000 clones, nearly 9.5% of them appearing once. Sequenced sample: central memory CD4+ T cells from blood. The receptors were gathered from a man between 18 and 29 years old in good health.

This clone appeared many times. The chain couples TRBV4-3 to TRBJ1-2; 11 bases are shared with TRBD1. Germline-derived CDR1 and CDR2 are LGHNA and YSLEER. The junction had 4 bases not matched to a gene; V was cut back by 5 bases and J by 8 bases. This CDR3 spans 13 amino acids. The chain's CDR3 is CASSGQGAGGYTF. The CDR3 DNA reads TGCGCCAGCAGCGGACAGGGGGCAGGAGGCTACACCTTC.

This clone turned up a few times. The rearrangement joins TRBV7-9 to TRBJ2-5, with 8 bases fitting TRBD2. The CDR3 extends over 15 amino acids. The V segment lost 6 bases and the J segment 2 bases; nucleotides outside the gene matches: 8. Germline CDR1 SEHNR, CDR2 FQNEAQ (reference sequence). The CDR3 region is CASSFSGEAQETQYF. The DNA for the CDR3 is TGTGCCAGCAGTTTTAGCGGGGAAGCTCAAGAGACCCAGTACTTC.

The chain links TRBV10-3 to TRBJ2-5; 7 positions match TRBD1. The ends lost 3 bases at V and 2 bases at J; junction bases unmatched: 6. The CDR3 totals 15 residues. The germline CDR1 and CDR2 sequences are ENHRY and SYGVKD. The CDR3 coding sequence is TGTGCCATCAGTGATAGGGGGCCGGGGCAAGAGACCCAGTACTTC. It is translated as CAISDRGPGQETQYF.

The table lists this clone with a few counts. The chain links TRBV7-3 to TRBJ2-1; tentatively, D is TRBD1 (6 bases). V lost 5 bases to trimming and J lost 0 bases, with 14 bases between them. Germline assignment: CDR1 SGHTA and CDR2 FQGTGA. The CDR3 has 16 residues. DNA for the CDR3: TGTGCCAGCAGCCCCGGGACACCAAGCTCCTACAATGAGCAGTTCTTC. It codes for CASSPGTPSSYNEQFF. Supplemented by reference TRBV7-3 and TRBJ2-1, the full variable domain reads GAGVSQTPSNKVTEKGKYVELRCDPISGHTALYWYRQSLGQGPEFLIYFQGTGAADDSGLPNDRFFAVRPEGSVSTLKIQRTERGDSAVYLCASSPGTPSSYNEQFFGPGTRLTVL.

In this sample, this clone turned up a few times. The J gene is TRBJ2-7, the V gene TRBV5-6; maybe TRBD1 (6 bases). Per germline, CDR1 SGHDT and CDR2 YYEEEE. CDR3 length: 15 residues. Deletions cut 3 bases from V and 0 bases from J, with 13 bases between. DNA of the CDR3: TGTGCCAGCAGCTCTCTGGGGGCCCCCTCCTACGAGCAGTACTTC. This translates into CASSSLGAPSYEQYF.

This clone was seen at least ten times. The genes are TRBV4-3 and TRBJ1-6; D possibly corresponds to TRBD1 (5 bases). Germline lookup yields CDR1 LGHNA and CDR2 YSLEER. V shed 5 bases and J shed 14 bases, with 16 bases lying between them. This CDR3 spans 13 amino acids. The CDR3 sequence is CASSEVQAGTLHF. CDR3 bases: TGCGCCAGCAGCGAGGTACAGGCGGGGACCCTCCACTTT.

V usage is TRBV6-5 and J usage is TRBJ2-7, with 7 bases that match TRBD1. The trim removed 1 base at V and 6 bases at J, leaving 3 bases unmatched. The CDR3 has 13 amino acids. The V gene's germline CDR1 is MNHEY and CDR2 SVGAGI. The chain's CDR3 is CASSYYRGGEQYF. The CDR3 nucleotides read TGTGCCAGCAGTTACTACAGGGGTGGCGAGCAGTACTTC.

This clone was observed a few times. The rearrangement uses TRBV28 and TRBJ2-7; the D gene is possibly TRBD1 (6 bases). The germline V gene encodes CDR1 MDHEN and CDR2 SYDVKM. Between the trimmed V and J ends, which lost 5 bases and 2 bases, there was a span of 13 bases. The CDR3 consists of 14 residues. CDR3 nucleotide sequence: TGTGCCAGCAGTCCCCAGGGGATAACCTACGAGCAGTACTTC. Encoded protein: CASSPQGITYEQYF. Based on the CDR3 plus reference TRBV28 and TRBJ2-7, the full variable domain is DVKVTQSSRYLVKRTGEKVFLECVQDMDHENMFWYRQDPGLGLRLIYFSYDVKMKEKGDIPEGYSVSREKKERFSLILESASTNQTSMYLCASSPQGITYEQYFGPGTRLTVT.